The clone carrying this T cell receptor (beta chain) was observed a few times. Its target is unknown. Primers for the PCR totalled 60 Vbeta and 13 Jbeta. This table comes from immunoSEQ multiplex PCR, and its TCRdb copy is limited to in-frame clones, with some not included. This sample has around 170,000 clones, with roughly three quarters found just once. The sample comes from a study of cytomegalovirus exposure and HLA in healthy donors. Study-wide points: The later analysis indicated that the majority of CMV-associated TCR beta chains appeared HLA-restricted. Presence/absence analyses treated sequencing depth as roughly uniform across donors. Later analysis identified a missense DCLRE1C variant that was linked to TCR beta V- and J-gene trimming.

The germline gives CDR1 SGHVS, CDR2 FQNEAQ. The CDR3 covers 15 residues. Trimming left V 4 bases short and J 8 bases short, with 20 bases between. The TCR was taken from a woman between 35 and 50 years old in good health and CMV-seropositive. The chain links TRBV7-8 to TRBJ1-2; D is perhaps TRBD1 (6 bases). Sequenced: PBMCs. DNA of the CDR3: TGTGCCAGCAGCTCGGGGGGGGGCCTCCTGTTGGGCTACACCTTC. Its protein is CASSSGGGLLLGYTF.